The 8 T cell receptor beta chains presented below share a single source sample, sequenced in a study of blood T cells in healthy people across ages. A second PCR of 7 to 11 cycles used a sample-barcoded 5' primer and a J-beta primer mix. MiXCR, run by TCRdb on the 5' RACE reads, gives a single entry per CDR3 protein. The sample includes some 1.1 million distinct CDR3 sequences, 35% to 40% of them seen just once. Sequencing was performed on blood. These receptors were collected from a man aged 18 to 29 in good health.

With respect to this clonotype: Relative to the germline gene, one junction end is altered; a read error may explain this. As DNA, the CDR3 is TGTGCTAGCAGCGTCGGACAGGGTCCCACGGTGAACCAGTACTTC. As protein: CASSVGQGPTVNQYF. The chain recombines TRBV7-7 with TRBJ2-5; 8 bases match TRBD1. Germline CDR1 SSHAT, CDR2 FNYEAQ (reference sequence). The CDR3 totals 15 residues.

As for this clonotype: A much larger clonotype is one base distant, so this may be a read error. This chain joins TRBV12-3 or TRBV12-4 and TRBJ1-2; 7 bases fit TRBD1. The CDR3 is 14 amino acids. CDR3 amino acids: CAGSLAVDRTGYTF. For the CDR3, the DNA is TGTGCCGGCAGTTTAGCTGTGGACAGGACGGGCTACACCTTC.

This clonotype was seen only a few times. The CDR3 loop is CASSSTGGTGLTEAFF. CDR3 in DNA: TGTGCCAGCAGCTCCACCGGGGGGACAGGGCTTACTGAAGCTTTCTTT. The genes are TRBV7-9 and TRBJ1-1; 9 bases map to TRBD1. Germline V CDR1 and CDR2: SEHNR, FQNEAQ (reference sequence). The CDR3 contains 16 residues. Trimming took 4 bases from V and 5 from J; bases not matched to a gene: 11.

The chain links TRBV12-3 or TRBV12-4 to TRBJ1-6; TRBD1 matches at 7 bases. The CDR3 runs to 14 residues. The V and J ends lost 6 bases and 4 bases, in that order; junction bases with no gene match: 3. The CDR3 sequence is CASRPGQYNSPLHF. In nucleotides, the CDR3 is TGTGCCAGCAGACCGGGACAGTATAATTCACCCCTCCACTTT.

The V gene is TRBV10-3, the J gene TRBJ2-7; D is unresolved. V was trimmed by 3 bases and J by 3 bases, leaving 12 bases between them. CDR3 length: 14 residues. Germline values: CDR1 ENHRY, CDR2 SYGVKD. CDR3 bases: TGTGCCATCAGTGATCCCCGAACGGACTACGAGCAGTACTTC. It yields the protein CAISDPRTDYEQYF.

The chain recombines TRBV12-3 or TRBV12-4 with TRBJ1-5; 8 bases fit TRBD1. The CDR3 consists of 15 residues. J lost 2 bases, V lost 6 bases, and 6 bases had no gene match. The CDR3 spells CASSRQGRGNQPQHF. CDR3 sequence (DNA): TGTGCCAGCAGCCGACAGGGGAGGGGCAATCAGCCCCAGCATTTT.

This chain's CDR3 is CASSLIGVGDNEQFF. Here the CDR3 DNA reads TGTGCCAGCAGCTTGATTGGGGTTGGGGACAATGAGCAGTTCTTC. J is TRBJ2-1 and V is TRBV5-6; D not resolved. The V gene's germline CDR1 is SGHDT and CDR2 YYEEEE. V shed 1 base and J shed 5 bases, with 13 bases lying between them. The CDR3 loop spans 15 amino acids.

This chain connects TRBV7-2 to TRBJ1-4; D call uncertain. The CDR3 is 15 amino acids. The germline CDR1 and CDR2 sequences are SGHTA and FQGNSA. The germline V and J ends were trimmed by 5 bases and 7 bases, with 17 bases remaining between them. The CDR3 coding sequence is TGTGCCAGCAGCCCCCGGTCCTTCACCGGTGAAAAACTGTTTTTT. Its protein is CASSPRSFTGEKLFF.